This T cell receptor beta chain was recovered during a study of control samples from healthy donors and cancer patients. This clone came up once. Assay: immunoSEQ multiplex PCR; the TCRdb copy retains only in-frame clones and omits some. Of tens of thousands of clones listed, roughly 93% are singletons. V was cut by 0 bases and J by 3 bases, with 12 bases left in between. The CDR3 totals 16 residues. CDR1 SGDLS and CDR2 YYNGEE come from the germline V gene. The chain is built from TRBV9 and TRBJ2-2; unclear D gene. The sequencing sample was made of PBMCs. This clonotype was obtained from a woman aged 40 to 55 with lung cancer. CDR3 in amino acids: CASSVGAQRDTGELFF. CDR3 DNA sequence: TGTGCCAGCAGCGTAGGAGCCCAGCGAGACACCGGGGAGCTGTTTTTT. Full variable domain (missing parts from reference TRBV9 and TRBJ2-2): DSGVTQTPKHLITATGQRVTLRCSPRSGDLSVYWYQQSLDQGLQFLIQYYNGEERAKGNILERFSAQQFPDLHSELNLSSLELGDSALYFCASSVGAQRDTGELFFGEGSRLTVL.